What follows are 22 T cell receptor beta chains derived from one specimen sequenced in a study of pediatric ulcerative colitis. The table came from immunoSEQ multiplex PCR; TCRdb's copy has only in-frame clones and leaves some out. The sample lists tens of thousands of clones, around 87% occurring once. The material sequenced was blood. The receptor source for this set is a boy aged 5-17 years who was a control in a study of pediatric ulcerative colitis.

The V and J genes are TRBV4-1 and TRBJ2-7; TRBD2 matches at 9 bases. This CDR3 is built from 16 residues. Germline V CDR1 and CDR2: MGHRA, YSYEKL. Trimming took 1 base from V and 2 from J; bases not matched to a gene: 6. CDR3 bases: TGCGCCAGCAGCCAAGTAAGCGGGAGGAACACCTACGAGCAGTACTTC. Protein product: CASSQVSGRNTYEQYF.

The V call is TRBV19, the J call TRBJ2-3; 9 bases align to TRBD1. CDR3 length: 15 amino acids. Losses at the gene ends were 5 bases for V and 6 bases for J; bases not matched to a gene: 9. CDR1 and CDR2 from the germline V gene are LNHDA and SQIVND (reference sequence). The CDR3 region has the DNA TGTGCCAGTAGTGTCGGGACAGGGCACCCGGATACGCAGTATTTT. Protein sequence: CASSVGTGHPDTQYF.

The chain is built from TRBV14 and TRBJ2-7; 8 bases are shared with TRBD2. Germline assignment: CDR1 SGHDN and CDR2 FVKESK. The CDR3 loop spans 16 amino acids. Unmatched junction bases numbered 12, after V lost 3 bases and J lost 5 bases. In DNA, the CDR3 is TGTGCCAGCAGCCACCTAACCGAGCGGGAGACTGACGAGCAGTACTTC. As protein: CASSHLTERETDEQYF.

V gene TRBV7-6 combines with J gene TRBJ1-3; D not resolved. Trimming removed 0 bases from V and 3 bases from J, with 9 bases in between. The CDR3 length is 15 residues. From germline, CDR1 is SGHVS and CDR2 FNYEAQ. The CDR3 DNA reads TGTGCCAGCAGCTTAGCCATGGACCATGGAAACACCATATATTTT. It yields the protein CASSLAMDHGNTIYF.

The J gene is TRBJ2-1, the V gene TRBV27; the D gene is possibly TRBD1 (6 bases). The CDR3 length is 14 residues. Trimming cost V 2 bases and J 5 bases, with 10 bases left between them. In germline, CDR1 is MNHEY, CDR2 SMNVEV (reference sequence). In DNA form, the CDR3 reads TGTGCCAGCAGTTTAGGGACATATCACAATGAGCAGTTCTTC. It is translated as CASSLGTYHNEQFF.

The chain uses TRBV7-9 and TRBJ1-2; D gene ambiguous. Germline V gives CDR1 SEHNR, CDR2 FQNEAQ (reference sequence). Trimming pared 3 bases from V and 4 bases from J, leaving 9 bases between. CDR3 length: 13 amino acids. In nucleotides, the CDR3 is TGTGCCAGCAGCTTCAACAGCCGCTATGGCTACACCTTC. This sequence encodes CASSFNSRYGYTF.

The rearrangement links TRBV11-2 to TRBJ2-4, with 8 bases identical to TRBD2. The germline V gene encodes CDR1 SGHAT and CDR2 FQNNGV. This CDR3 is built from 17 residues. The V segment lost 1 base and the J segment 7 bases; nucleotides outside the gene matches: 12. The CDR3 sequence is CASSLGGSGLAWNIQYF. Written as DNA, the CDR3 is TGTGCCAGCAGCTTAGGGGGCTCAGGACTAGCCTGGAACATTCAGTACTTC. The full variable domain, its missing parts supplied by reference TRBV11-2 and TRBJ2-4, is EAGVAQSPRYKIIEKRQSVAFWCNPISGHATLYWYQQILGQGPKLLIQFQNNGVVDDSQLPKDRFSAERLKGVDSTLKIQPAKLEDSAVYLCASSLGGSGLAWNIQYFGAGTRLSVL.

The chain couples TRBV6-4 to TRBJ2-1; 10 bases match TRBD2. CDR1 is MRHNA and CDR2 is SNTAGT in the germline V gene. Trimming cost V 0 bases and J 7 bases; bases outside gene matches: 0. CDR3 length equals 14 residues. CDR3 coding DNA: TGTGCCAGCAGTGACTCTAGCGGGGGGAATGAGCAGTTCTTC. Translated, it gives CASSDSSGGNEQFF.

The chain recombines TRBV6-1 with TRBJ2-7; 8 bases match TRBD1. The germline CDR1 and CDR2 sequences are MNHNS and SASEGT. CDR3 length: 12 amino acids. The V and J ends lost 6 bases and 2 bases, in that order; junction bases with no gene match: 0. The CDR3 loop reads CASRTGAYEQYF. The DNA of the CDR3 is TGTGCCAGCAGGACAGGGGCCTACGAGCAGTACTTC.

This chain connects TRBV9 to TRBJ2-3; 8 bases line up with TRBD1. The CDR3 totals 18 residues. Unmatched junction bases numbered 15, after V lost 4 bases and J lost 2 bases. The V gene's germline CDR1 is SGDLS and CDR2 YYNGEE. The CDR3 region is CASSPRKGTGGVTDTQYF. Here the CDR3 DNA reads TGTGCCAGCAGCCCACGGAAGGGGACAGGAGGTGTCACAGATACGCAGTATTTT.

V is TRBV7-2 and J is TRBJ1-2; 11 bases agree with TRBD1. Germline CDR1 and CDR2: SGHTA and FQGNSA. This CDR3 has 17 amino acids. V gave up 6 bases and J gave up 3 bases; unmatched junction bases: 12. CDR3 nucleotides: TGTGCCAGCAGTTTTCGGACAGGGGGCGCCGTCGACTATGGCTACACCTTC. This sequence encodes CASSFRTGGAVDYGYTF.

The chain links TRBV6-1 to TRBJ1-2; the D gene is possibly TRBD1 (5 bases). CDR1 is MNHNS, CDR2 SASEGT, per germline. Trimming took off 1 base at V and 4 bases at J, with 13 bases between the two ends. This CDR3 spans 15 amino acids. The CDR3: CASSEGDGSSYGYTF. Here the CDR3 DNA reads TGTGCCAGCAGTGAAGGGGACGGCTCATCCTATGGCTACACCTTC.

The chain recombines TRBV6-1 with TRBJ1-2; a weak D match, TRBD1 (5 bases). Germline values: CDR1 MNHNS, CDR2 SASEGT. This CDR3 region has 12 residues. Trimming removed 9 bases at V and 14 bases at J, with 22 bases between. This chain's CDR3 is CARGGGVTPRTF. CDR3 nucleotides: TGTGCCAGAGGCGGGGGAGTGACACCACGGACCTTC.

The chain joins TRBV6-1 to TRBJ1-4; 9 nucleotides line up with TRBD1. The CDR3 loop spans 14 amino acids. From germline, CDR1 is MNHNS and CDR2 SASEGT. Trimming took 9 bases from V and 3 from J; bases not matched to a gene: 5. CDR3 sequence reads: CASRRDRANEKLFF. CDR3 coding DNA: TGTGCCAGTCGTAGGGACAGGGCTAATGAAAAACTGTTTTTT.

The rearrangement joins TRBV29-1 to TRBJ2-2, with TRBD2 identical over 14 bases. Germline V gives CDR1 SQVTM, CDR2 ANQGSEA. The V gene end was trimmed by 3 bases and the J gene end by 5 bases; junction bases not matched to a gene: 8. The CDR3 contains 17 residues. In DNA, the CDR3 is TGCAGCGTTGACTTGGGACTAGCGGGAGCAGTGACCGGGGAGCTGTTTTTT. Its translation is CSVDLGLAGAVTGELFF.

The chain links TRBV2 to TRBJ1-5, with TRBD1 as a possible D gene (5 bases). Germline lookup yields CDR1 SNHLY and CDR2 FYNNEI. The CDR3 covers 14 residues. Trimming removed 4 bases at V and 4 bases at J, with 11 bases between. The DNA for the CDR3 is TGTGCCAGCAGTGCAGGGACCTTAAATCAGCCCCAGCATTTT. Protein sequence: CASSAGTLNQPQHF. Filled out from reference TRBV2 and TRBJ1-5, the complete variable domain reads EPEVTQTPSHQVTQMGQEVILRCVPISNHLYFYWYRQILGQKVEFLVSFYNNEISEKSEIFDDQFSVERPDGSNFTLKIRSTKLEDSAMYFCASSAGTLNQPQHFGDGTRLSIL.

This clone was recorded once. This chain connects TRBV2 to TRBJ2-7; 9 nucleotides align to TRBD1. The germline gives CDR1 SNHLY, CDR2 FYNNEI. V shed 6 bases and J 3 bases; nucleotides not matched to a gene: 12. The CDR3 covers 16 residues. The CDR3 sequence: CASRLGTGPIIYEQYF. The DNA for the CDR3 is TGTGCCAGCAGGTTGGGGACAGGGCCGATAATCTACGAGCAGTACTTC. The full variable domain, rest sourced from reference TRBV2 and TRBJ2-7, is EPEVTQTPSHQVTQMGQEVILRCVPISNHLYFYWYRQILGQKVEFLVSFYNNEISEKSEIFDDQFSVERPDGSNFTLKIRSTKLEDSAMYFCASRLGTGPIIYEQYFGPGTRLTVT.

The chain combines TRBV9 with TRBJ2-1; 8 positions agree with TRBD2. Germline values: CDR1 SGDLS, CDR2 YYNGEE. This CDR3 has 15 residues. Losses at the gene ends were 3 bases for V and 0 bases for J; bases not matched to a gene: 2. Written as DNA, the CDR3 is TGTGCCAGCAGCGATAGCGGGAACTCCTACAATGAGCAGTTCTTC. Its protein is CASSDSGNSYNEQFF. Full variable domain (remainder filled in from reference TRBV9 and TRBJ2-1): DSGVTQTPKHLITATGQRVTLRCSPRSGDLSVYWYQQSLDQGLQFLIQYYNGEERAKGNILERFSAQQFPDLHSELNLSSLELGDSALYFCASSDSGNSYNEQFFGPGTRLTVL.

This clone was detected a few times. The chain combines TRBV27 with TRBJ1-2, with 9 positions matching TRBD1. The CDR3 extends over 13 amino acids. Germline lookup yields CDR1 MNHEY and CDR2 SMNVEV (reference sequence). V shed 2 bases, J shed 5 bases, and the junction held 0 bases outside the gene matches. CDR3 coding DNA: TGTGCCAGCAGTTTAGGACAGGGGTATGGCTACACCTTC. Its translation is CASSLGQGYGYTF.

This rearrangement joins TRBV4-3 to TRBJ1-5; weak D call: TRBD1 (6 bases). CDR1 is LGHNA, CDR2 YSLEER, per germline. The CDR3 has 16 amino acids. Trimming left V 4 bases short and J 5 bases short, with 18 bases between. The CDR3 here is CASSRGTGGLDQPQHF. For the CDR3, the DNA is TGCGCCAGCAGCCGAGGTACTGGGGGGCTGGATCAGCCCCAGCATTTT.

This clone occurred once. The chain is built from TRBV5-5 and TRBJ2-7, with 11 nucleotides matching TRBD1. CDR1 and CDR2 (germline): SGHKS, YYEKEE (reference sequence). This CDR3 spans 14 amino acids. V lost 3 bases and J lost 4; bases outside the gene matches: 3. The CDR3 reads CASSWDRGRYEQYF. The CDR3 DNA reads TGTGCCAGCAGCTGGGACAGGGGGAGGTACGAGCAGTACTTC.

The genes are TRBV9 and TRBJ2-3, with 8 bases matching TRBD2. Germline assignment: CDR1 SGDLS and CDR2 YYNGEE. The CDR3 extends over 17 amino acids. J gave up 6 bases and V 0 bases, and 12 bases lay outside the gene matches. CDR3 protein: CASSVGLVGGRFDTQYF. The CDR3 DNA sequence: TGTGCCAGCAGCGTAGGTTTAGTTGGCGGGAGGTTCGATACGCAGTATTTT.